These 30 T cell receptor beta chains came from one sample sequenced in a study of OX40 agonist ivuxolimab in advanced cancers. The repertoire was sequenced with immunoSEQ multiplex PCR; TCRdb's copy has only in-frame clones and lacks some. The sample has some 95,000 clones, about 88% seen once; the top ten hold 0.82%. The sequenced sample was CD4+ or CD8+ T cells sorted from blood, obtained in a trial of the OX40 agonist ivuxolimab. The origin of the receptors is an adult with an advanced solid tumor such as melanoma, head and neck, liver or kidney cancer.

This chain connects TRBV6-5 to TRBJ2-5, with 7 nucleotides matching TRBD2. Germline V gene sequence: CDR1 MNHEY, CDR2 SVGAGI. This CDR3 region has 14 residues. The trim removed 2 bases at V and 5 bases at J, leaving 5 bases unmatched. CDR3 in amino acids: CASSYTPAGETQYF. In nucleotides, the CDR3 is TGTGCCAGCAGTTACACGCCAGCGGGGGAGACCCAGTACTTC.

This clone showed up just once. This rearrangement joins TRBV19 to TRBJ2-3; the D call may be TRBD1 or TRBD2 (5 bases each). Per germline, CDR1 LNHDA and CDR2 SQIVND (reference sequence). Deletions cut 4 bases from V and 6 bases from J, with 11 bases between. CDR3 length: 13 amino acids. The DNA of the CDR3 is TGTGCCAGTAGTACGAGCCGGGACGATACGCAGTATTTT. Translating gives CASSTSRDDTQYF.

In regard to this clone: This sample includes further DNA sequences coding for the same CDR3. The J gene is TRBJ1-5, the V gene TRBV18, with D hard to call. V was shortened by 6 bases and J by 3 bases, with 21 bases between the two germline ends. Germline lookup yields CDR1 KGHSH and CDR2 LQKENI. The CDR3 is 17 residues long. DNA for the CDR3: TGTGCCAGCTCCCCCATCCCACAAGGCGACTTCAATCAGCCCCAGCATTTT. It translates to CASSPIPQGDFNQPQHF. The full variable domain, rest sourced from reference TRBV18 and TRBJ1-5, is NAGVMQNPRHLVRRRGQEARLRCSPMKGHSHVYWYRQLPEEGLKFMVYLQKENIIDESGMPKERFSAEFPKEGPSILRIQQVVRGDSAAYFCASSPIPQGDFNQPQHFGDGTRLSIL.

V gene TRBV11-2 combines with J gene TRBJ1-1, with D unresolved. V gave up 0 bases and J gave up 2 bases, with 4 bases separating them. The CDR3 runs 13 residues. The germline CDR1 and CDR2 sequences are SGHAT and FQNNGV. CDR3 in DNA: TGTGCCAGCAGCTTAGATAGAAACACTGAAGCTTTCTTT. Its protein is CASSLDRNTEAFF.

This sequence joins TRBV5-1 and TRBJ1-1, with a tentative D call TRBD1 (5 bases). Germline V lookup: CDR1 SGHRS, CDR2 YFSETQ. The CDR3 sequence is 15 residues long. The V gene lost 0 bases and the J gene lost 0 bases, with 9 bases spanning the gap. CDR3 DNA: TGCGCCAGCAGCTTGGTCTCGACAGTGAACACTGAAGCTTTCTTT. This gives the protein CASSLVSTVNTEAFF.

This chain connects TRBV5-1 to TRBJ2-3; the match to TRBD1 covers 10 bases. J gave up 3 bases and V 6 bases, and 4 bases lay outside the gene matches. The CDR3 totals 14 residues. Per the germline V gene, CDR1 is SGHRS and CDR2 is YFSETQ. CDR3 nucleotide sequence: TGCGCCAGCATACCGGGACAGGGGACAGATACGCAGTATTTT. It specifies CASIPGQGTDTQYF.

This sequence joins TRBV11-2 and TRBJ2-7; a weak D match, TRBD2 (5 bases). The CDR3 is 12 residues long. Trimming left V 5 bases short and J 4 bases short, with 9 bases between. Germline CDR1 and CDR2: SGHAT and FQNNGV. The CDR3 here is CASSVGNYEQYF. The CDR3 coding sequence is TGTGCCAGCAGCGTCGGGAATTACGAGCAGTACTTC.

The chain employs TRBV27 and TRBJ2-5; 9 nucleotides match TRBD2. The CDR3 consists of 13 residues. V was clipped by 8 bases and J by 7 bases; unmatched bases: 8. Germline loops: CDR1 MNHEY, CDR2 SMNVEV (reference sequence). The CDR3 bases are TGTGCCAGCCGAGGGGCGGGAGGGCGGACCCAGTACTTC. Amino acid sequence: CASRGAGGRTQYF.

The chain joins TRBV2 to TRBJ2-7; the match to TRBD2 covers 10 bases. Germline V gene data show CDR1 as SNHLY and CDR2 as FYNNEI. This CDR3 comprises 14 residues. The junction had 5 bases not matched to a gene; V was cut back by 3 bases and J by 6 bases. This CDR3 reads CASSDTSGTFEQYF. The CDR3 DNA follows: TGTGCCAGCAGTGATACTAGCGGGACTTTCGAGCAGTACTTC.

The gene calls are TRBV27 and TRBJ2-7; possibly TRBD1 or TRBD2 for D (5 bases each). Germline lookup yields CDR1 MNHEY and CDR2 SMNVEV (reference sequence). The CDR3 is 14 residues long. V lost 5 bases and J 3 bases, leaving 14 bases between the germline ends. In DNA form, the CDR3 reads TGTGCCAGCAGTCCGAGGGACGGGCGCTACGAGCAGTACTTC. Translation gives CASSPRDGRYEQYF.

In this sample, this clone turned up once. The chain couples TRBV7-9 to TRBJ2-1; 7 bases fit TRBD1. The germline V gene encodes CDR1 SEHNR and CDR2 FQNEAQ (reference sequence). Trimming took 5 bases from V and 5 from J; bases not matched to a gene: 6. The CDR3 spans 14 residues. The CDR3 bases are TGTGCCAGCAGCCAAGGGGGCGCAGACAATGAGCAGTTCTTC. Protein product: CASSQGGADNEQFF.

The chain employs TRBV18 and TRBJ2-1; D uncertain. Germline-derived CDR1 and CDR2 are KGHSH and LQKENI. Trimming took off 3 bases at V and 8 bases at J, with 11 bases between the two ends. This CDR3 contains 13 residues. In DNA form, the CDR3 reads TGTGCCAGCTCACCGGCCGGGCTGGATGAGCAGTTCTTC. This codes for CASSPAGLDEQFF.

V is TRBV11-2 and J is TRBJ1-1; no firm D call. Trimming stripped 0 bases from V and 0 bases from J, with 8 bases between. Germline V gives CDR1 SGHAT, CDR2 FQNNGV. The CDR3 is 15 residues long. The CDR3 sequence: CASSLELLMNTEAFF. The DNA of the CDR3 is TGTGCCAGCAGCTTAGAATTGCTAATGAACACTGAAGCTTTCTTT.

This clone is a singleton in its sample. This chain uses TRBV11-3 with TRBJ1-1, with unresolved D. Germline V gene data show CDR1 as SGHNT and CDR2 as YENEEA. This CDR3 is 13 amino acids long. The ends were cut back, 5 bases at V and 6 bases at J, with 13 bases in the middle. The CDR3 reads CASSAAGHSEAFF. The CDR3 DNA reads TGTGCCAGCAGCGCCGCCGGGCACTCTGAAGCTTTCTTT.

The CDR3 is CASSASLVNTEAFF. CDR3 sequence (DNA): TGTGCCAGCAGCGCGAGCCTAGTGAACACTGAAGCTTTCTTT. The V and J genes are TRBV5-6 and TRBJ1-1; D is undetermined. Germline values: CDR1 SGHDT, CDR2 YYEEEE. This CDR3 contains 14 residues. Trimming cost V 4 bases and J 0 bases, with 10 bases left between them.

The rearrangement joins TRBV6-5 to TRBJ2-1; 9 positions match TRBD1. CDR1 MNHEY and CDR2 SVGAGI come from the germline V gene. This CDR3 contains 15 residues. After removal of 1 base from V and 8 bases from J, the junction contained 6 bases not matched to a gene. Here the CDR3 DNA reads TGTGCCAGCAGTTACTGGGGGACAGGGATCGATGAGCAGTTCTTC. This gives the protein CASSYWGTGIDEQFF.

The chain carries TRBV2 and TRBJ1-2; D may be TRBD1 (5 bases). The CDR3 spans 12 residues. Trimming removed 6 bases at V and 4 bases at J, with 9 bases between. Germline V gene sequence: CDR1 SNHLY, CDR2 FYNNEI. CDR3 nucleotides: TGTGCCAGCAGGGGGGAAGCCTATGGCTACACCTTC. Amino acid sequence: CASRGEAYGYTF.

The V gene is TRBV6-5, the J gene TRBJ1-1, with TRBD1 matching 7 bases. CDR1 and CDR2 (germline): MNHEY, SVGAGI. There are 12 residues in the CDR3. After removal of 10 bases from V and 11 bases from J, the junction contained 13 bases not matched to a gene. The CDR3 here is CATGSRGLGAFF. The CDR3 DNA is TGTGCCACCGGTTCGAGGGGGCTTGGTGCTTTCTTT.

This rearrangement joins TRBV18 to TRBJ2-6; D perhaps matches TRBD1 (6 bases). Trimming shortened V by 6 bases and J by 2 bases, and 14 bases separated the two germline ends. The CDR3 is 16 residues long. Germline values: CDR1 KGHSH, CDR2 LQKENI. CDR3 DNA sequence: TGTGCCAGCTCTCCCGGGACAAGCGCTGGGGCCAACGTCCTGACTTTC. It translates to CASSPGTSAGANVLTF.

This sequence joins TRBV5-4 and TRBJ2-1; D is undetermined. Germline-derived CDR1 and CDR2 are SGHNT and YYREEE (reference sequence). This CDR3 is 13 amino acids long. V gave up 4 bases and J gave up 10 bases, with 15 bases separating them. CDR3 sequence reads: CASSPEARREQFF. For the CDR3, the DNA is TGTGCCAGCAGCCCAGAGGCCCGTCGAGAGCAGTTCTTC.

This clone came up once. This same CDR3 is encoded by further DNA sequences in the sample. The V and J genes are TRBV18 and TRBJ2-7; no reliable D call. This CDR3 contains 12 residues. The ends were cut back, 3 bases at V and 0 bases at J, with 3 bases in the middle. Germline CDR1 is KGHSH and CDR2 is LQKENI. CDR3 sequence reads: CASSPSSYEQYV. CDR3 nucleotide sequence: TGTGCCAGCTCACCTAGCTCCTACGAGCAGTACGTC.

V and J are TRBV9 and TRBJ1-2; tentatively, D is TRBD1 (5 bases). The CDR3 runs 17 residues. Germline V gene lookup returns CDR1 SGDLS and CDR2 YYNGEE. The V end was cut by 4 bases, the J end by 5 bases, with 24 bases between. Here the CDR3 DNA reads TGTGCCAGCAGCCCCCGACGGGACTTGAGGTCCCGTTATGGCTACACCTTC. Encoded protein: CASSPRRDLRSRYGYTF.

This chain uses TRBV27 with TRBJ2-1, with a tentative D call TRBD1 (5 bases). Germline V gives CDR1 MNHEY, CDR2 SMNVEV (reference sequence). The CDR3 sequence is 16 residues long. V was cut by 9 bases and J by 4 bases, with 22 bases left in between. CDR3 sequence reads: CARPKGWGYTYNEQFF. The CDR3 DNA follows: TGTGCCAGACCTAAGGGGTGGGGCTATACGTACAATGAGCAGTTCTTC.

V gene TRBV29-1 combines with J gene TRBJ2-6; the D gene could be TRBD1 or TRBD2 (5 bases each). Germline assignment: CDR1 SQVTM and CDR2 ANQGSEA. The V end was cut by 5 bases, the J end by 0 bases, with 17 bases between. The CDR3 is made up of 17 amino acids. The CDR3 DNA follows: TGCAGCGTTTTGGGACGCATTGGGTCCTCTGGGGCCAACGTCCTGACTTTC. Translating it yields CSVLGRIGSSGANVLTF.

V usage is TRBV20-1 and J usage is TRBJ2-5; no clear D. This CDR3 is 11 amino acids long. Looked up from germline, CDR1 is DFQATT and CDR2 is SNEGSKA (reference sequence). V was clipped by 8 bases and J by 4 bases, with 11 bases between them. CDR3 coding DNA: TGCAGTTCCCAAGAAGGAGAGACCCAGTACTTC. Its translation is CSSQEGETQYF.

This clone was observed a few times. The chain employs TRBV7-9 and TRBJ2-7, with 8 positions matching TRBD2. Germline V gives CDR1 SEHNR, CDR2 FQNEAQ (reference sequence). J gave up 6 bases and V 3 bases, and 10 bases lay outside the gene matches. The CDR3 is 15 residues long. The CDR3: CASSLGSGLGVEQYF. The CDR3 DNA reads TGTGCCAGCAGCTTGGGGTCGGGACTAGGTGTCGAGCAGTACTTC.

The chain couples TRBV5-1 to TRBJ2-7, with 8 nucleotides matching TRBD2. The V segment lost 5 bases and the J segment 8 bases; nucleotides outside the gene matches: 12. This CDR3 has 14 residues. Germline CDR1 SGHRS, CDR2 YFSETQ. The CDR3 is CASRWGLEPTKQYF. DNA of the CDR3: TGCGCCAGCAGATGGGGACTAGAACCTACGAAGCAGTACTTC.

The chain links TRBV7-8 to TRBJ2-1; D is unclear. The CDR3 loop spans 14 amino acids. Trimming cost V 0 bases and J 6 bases, with 9 bases left between them. CDR1 is SGHVS, CDR2 FQNEAQ, per germline. The CDR3 here is CASSLAGSTNEQFF. The CDR3 DNA sequence: TGTGCCAGCAGCTTAGCGGGAAGCACCAATGAGCAGTTCTTC. Drawing the rest from reference TRBV7-8 and TRBJ2-1, the complete variable domain is GAGVSQSPRYKVAKRGQDVALRCDPISGHVSLFWYQQALGQGPEFLTYFQNEAQLDKSGLPSDRFFAERPEGSVSTLKIQRTQQEDSAVYLCASSLAGSTNEQFFGPGTRLTVL.

The chain uses TRBV28 and TRBJ2-7; 10 positions agree with TRBD1. In germline, CDR1 is MDHEN, CDR2 SYDVKM. The CDR3 is 14 residues long. V lost 9 bases, J lost 4 bases, and 9 bases stayed unmatched. CDR3 DNA: TGTGCCAGTGAGACAGGGGGCGCGGGGTACGAGCAGTACTTC. Residues: CASETGGAGYEQYF. Looking up the rest from reference TRBV28 and TRBJ2-7 gives the full variable domain: DVKVTQSSRYLVKRTGEKVFLECVQDMDHENMFWYRQDPGLGLRLIYFSYDVKMKEKGDIPEGYSVSREKKERFSLILESASTNQTSMYLCASETGGAGYEQYFGPGTRLTVT.

The genes are TRBV7-8 and TRBJ1-5, with unresolved D. The germline V and J ends were trimmed by 8 bases and 3 bases, with 14 bases remaining between them. This CDR3 comprises 14 residues. Germline CDR1 reads SGHVS; CDR2 reads FQNEAQ. DNA for the CDR3: TGTGCCAGCTCCTTAGCTGGGGTCAATCAGCCCCAGCATTTT. It yields the protein CASSLAGVNQPQHF.